This T cell receptor (beta chain) came from a study of blood T cell repertoires in COVID-19. At the level of the study: Researchers got acute and convalescent COVID-19 samples from the United States, Italy and Spain. The analysed material was cDNA or gDNA that came from T cells, B-cell-depleted T cells, or PBMCs.

Per the study methods: For nucleated cells, counts were estimated from reference gene primer amplification. Assay used: immunoSEQ multiplex PCR; TCRdb lists only in-frame clones, some missing. V, J and clone size were drawn from that table, and D and trimming were deduced from the DNA. The data hold fewer than 150,000 clones, with about 83% observed a single time. The source material was peripheral blood. The clonotype comes from a woman between 40 and 55 years old with acute or convalescent COVID-19.

Here the CDR3 reads CASSEIAGSSNYGYTF. The CDR3 DNA sequence: TGTGCCAGCAGTGAAATTGCGGGGAGTTCTAACTATGGCTACACCTTC. This rearrangement joins TRBV2 to TRBJ1-2; D gene unclear. Germline V gives CDR1 SNHLY, CDR2 FYNNEI. The CDR3 runs to 16 residues. V dropped 2 bases and J dropped 0 bases, with 13 bases sitting between them.